This T cell receptor beta chain was sequenced in a study of beta chain features in type 1 diabetes. Study-wide points: At VDJ recombination sites, type 1 diabetes patients had fewer insertions and more deleted nucleotides.

cDNA synthesis used the whole RNA isolate, giving expressed TCRB sequences. Sequencing was performed with immunoSEQ multiplex PCR; in TCRdb, only in-frame clones are kept and a portion is missing. Of approximately 120,000 clones listed, 30% to 50% are singletons. The germline V gene encodes CDR1 MDHEN and CDR2 SYDVKM. Germline trimming cut 6 bases from V and 7 bases from J; bases unmatched to any gene: 7. This CDR3 region has 13 residues. This clone was counted only a few times. The antigen is undetermined. This chain joins TRBV28 and TRBJ2-7; TRBD2 matches 9 bases. The sequenced sample was stem cell memory CD4+ T cells from blood. This clonotype was obtained from a young woman in good health. The CDR3 here is CASRGLAPIEQYF. In DNA form, the CDR3 reads TGTGCCAGCAGAGGACTAGCGCCTATAGAGCAGTACTTC.